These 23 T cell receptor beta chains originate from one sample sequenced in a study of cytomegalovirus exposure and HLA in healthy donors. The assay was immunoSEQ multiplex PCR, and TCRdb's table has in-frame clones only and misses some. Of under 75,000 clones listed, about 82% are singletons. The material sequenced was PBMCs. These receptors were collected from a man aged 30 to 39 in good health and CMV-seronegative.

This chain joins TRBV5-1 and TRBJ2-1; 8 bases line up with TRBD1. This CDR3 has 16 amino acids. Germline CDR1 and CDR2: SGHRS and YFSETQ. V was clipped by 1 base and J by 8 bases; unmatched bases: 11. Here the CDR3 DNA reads TGCGCCAGCAGCTTGACAGGCAGGGGGCGAGTCGATGAGCAGTTCTTC. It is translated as CASSLTGRGRVDEQFF. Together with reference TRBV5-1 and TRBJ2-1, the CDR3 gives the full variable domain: KAGVTQTPRYLIKTRGQQVTLSCSPISGHRSVSWYQQTPGQGLQFLFEYFSETQRNKGNFPGRFSGRQFSNSRSEMNVSTLELGDSALYLCASSLTGRGRVDEQFFGPGTRLTVL.

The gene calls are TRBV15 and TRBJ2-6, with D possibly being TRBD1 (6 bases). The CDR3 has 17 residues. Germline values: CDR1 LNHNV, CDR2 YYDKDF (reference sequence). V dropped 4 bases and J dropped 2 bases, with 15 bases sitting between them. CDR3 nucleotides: TGTGCCACCAGCAACAGGGTAGGGGTGGCTGGGGCCAACGTCCTGACTTTC. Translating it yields CATSNRVGVAGANVLTF.

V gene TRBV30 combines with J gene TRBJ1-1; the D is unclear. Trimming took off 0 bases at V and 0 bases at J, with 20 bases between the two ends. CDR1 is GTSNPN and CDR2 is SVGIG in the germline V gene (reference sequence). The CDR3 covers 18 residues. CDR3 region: CAWSVPLRAAGMNTEAFF. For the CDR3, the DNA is TGTGCCTGGAGTGTCCCCCTACGGGCGGCGGGGATGAACACTGAAGCTTTCTTT.

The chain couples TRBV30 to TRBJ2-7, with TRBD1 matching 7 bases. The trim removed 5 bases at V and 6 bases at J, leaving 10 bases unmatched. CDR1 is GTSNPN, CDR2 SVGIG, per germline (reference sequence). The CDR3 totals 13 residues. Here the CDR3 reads CAWGQDQTREQYF. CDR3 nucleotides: TGTGCCTGGGGACAGGACCAAACCCGCGAGCAGTACTTC.

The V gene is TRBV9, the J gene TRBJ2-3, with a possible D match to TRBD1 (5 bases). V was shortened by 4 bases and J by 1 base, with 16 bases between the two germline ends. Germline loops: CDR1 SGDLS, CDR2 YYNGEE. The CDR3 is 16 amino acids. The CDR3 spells CASSTTQDPRTDTQYF. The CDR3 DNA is TGTGCCAGCAGCACTACACAGGACCCTCGCACAGATACGCAGTATTTT.

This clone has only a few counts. The CDR3 protein is CASTRVNEQFF. The CDR3 nucleotides are TGTGCCAGCACCAGGGTCAATGAGCAGTTCTTC. The chain combines TRBV6-1 with TRBJ2-1; a weak D match, TRBD1 (5 bases). V was cut by 7 bases and J by 6 bases, with 7 bases left in between. This CDR3 is 11 amino acids long. In germline, CDR1 is MNHNS, CDR2 SASEGT.

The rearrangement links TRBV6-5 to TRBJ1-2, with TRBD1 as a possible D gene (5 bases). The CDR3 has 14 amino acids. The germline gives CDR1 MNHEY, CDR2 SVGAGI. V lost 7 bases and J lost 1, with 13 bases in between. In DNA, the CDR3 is TGTGCCAGCAACACTCAGGGAGGTAACTATGGCTACACCTTC. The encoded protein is CASNTQGGNYGYTF.

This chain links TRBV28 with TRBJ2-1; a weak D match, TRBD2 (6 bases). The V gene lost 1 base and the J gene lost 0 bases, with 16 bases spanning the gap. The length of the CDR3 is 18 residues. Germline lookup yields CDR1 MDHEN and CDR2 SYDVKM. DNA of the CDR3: TGTGCCAGCAGTTTATTGTTGGGAGGAGACCGCTCCTACAATGAGCAGTTCTTC. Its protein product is CASSLLLGGDRSYNEQFF.

The CDR3 protein is CASSLARSGTNEKLFF. The CDR3 bases are TGTGCCAGCAGCTTGGCCCGGTCTGGAACTAATGAAAAACTGTTTTTT. V usage is TRBV5-5 and J usage is TRBJ1-4; D gene ambiguous. Germline CDR1 reads SGHKS; CDR2 reads YYEKEE (reference sequence). CDR3 size: 16 residues. V lost 0 bases and J lost 1, with 10 bases in between.

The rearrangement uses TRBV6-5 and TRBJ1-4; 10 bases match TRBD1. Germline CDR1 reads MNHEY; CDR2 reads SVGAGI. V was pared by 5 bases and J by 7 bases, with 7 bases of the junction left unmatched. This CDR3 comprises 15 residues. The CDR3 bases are TGTGCCAGCAGTACAAGACAGGGGGCAACTGAAAAACTGTTTTTT. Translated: CASSTRQGATEKLFF.

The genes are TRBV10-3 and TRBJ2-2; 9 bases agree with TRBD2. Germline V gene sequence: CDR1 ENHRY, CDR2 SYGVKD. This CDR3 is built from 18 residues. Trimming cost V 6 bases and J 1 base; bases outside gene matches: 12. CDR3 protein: CAIRPGFLTSGNTGELFF. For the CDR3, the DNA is TGTGCCATCAGGCCGGGATTCTTGACTAGCGGGAACACCGGGGAGCTGTTTTTT.

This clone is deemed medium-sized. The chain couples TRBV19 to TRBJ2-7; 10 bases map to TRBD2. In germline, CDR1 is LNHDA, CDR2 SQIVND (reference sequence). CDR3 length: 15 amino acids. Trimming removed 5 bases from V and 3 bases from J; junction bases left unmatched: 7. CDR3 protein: CASSPSSSGGYEQYF. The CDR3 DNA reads TGTGCCAGTAGTCCGTCCTCTAGCGGGGGCTACGAGCAGTACTTC.

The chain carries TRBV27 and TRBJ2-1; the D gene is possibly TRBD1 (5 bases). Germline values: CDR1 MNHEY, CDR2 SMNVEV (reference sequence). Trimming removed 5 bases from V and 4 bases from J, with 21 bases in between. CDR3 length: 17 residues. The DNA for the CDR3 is TGTGCCAGCAGTCCTTCCCGACAGCGCTTACCGTACAATGAGCAGTTCTTC. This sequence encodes CASSPSRQRLPYNEQFF.

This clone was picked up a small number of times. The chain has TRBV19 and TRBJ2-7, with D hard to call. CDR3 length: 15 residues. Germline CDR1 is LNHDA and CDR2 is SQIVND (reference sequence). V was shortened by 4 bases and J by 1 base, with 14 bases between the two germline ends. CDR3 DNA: TGTGCCAGTAGTACACCGGGTGGTAAATCCTACGAGCAGTACTTC. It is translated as CASSTPGGKSYEQYF.

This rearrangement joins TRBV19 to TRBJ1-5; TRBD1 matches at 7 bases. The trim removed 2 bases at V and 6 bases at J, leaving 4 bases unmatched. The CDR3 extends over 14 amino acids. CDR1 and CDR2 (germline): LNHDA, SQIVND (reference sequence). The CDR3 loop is CASSIRQGGQPQHF. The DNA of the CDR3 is TGTGCCAGTAGTATACGACAGGGTGGTCAGCCCCAGCATTTT.

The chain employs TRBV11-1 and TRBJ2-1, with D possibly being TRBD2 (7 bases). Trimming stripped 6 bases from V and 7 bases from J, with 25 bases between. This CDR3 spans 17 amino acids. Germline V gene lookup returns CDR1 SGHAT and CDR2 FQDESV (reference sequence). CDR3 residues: CASSLRGEGDRVNEQFF. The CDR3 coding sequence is TGTGCCAGCAGTCTAAGGGGGGAGGGGGATAGGGTTAATGAGCAGTTCTTC.

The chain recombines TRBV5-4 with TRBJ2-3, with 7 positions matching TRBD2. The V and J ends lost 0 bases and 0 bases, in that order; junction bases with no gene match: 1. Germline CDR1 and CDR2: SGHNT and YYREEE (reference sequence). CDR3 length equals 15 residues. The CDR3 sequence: CASSLGGSSTDTQYF. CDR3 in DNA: TGTGCCAGCAGCTTGGGCGGGAGTAGCACAGATACGCAGTATTTT.

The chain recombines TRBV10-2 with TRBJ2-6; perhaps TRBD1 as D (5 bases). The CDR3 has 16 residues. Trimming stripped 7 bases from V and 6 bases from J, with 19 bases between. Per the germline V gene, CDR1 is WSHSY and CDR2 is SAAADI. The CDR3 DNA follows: TGCGCCAGCACACGGCCAGGGCGCATTAAGGCCAACGTCCTGACTTTC. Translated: CASTRPGRIKANVLTF.

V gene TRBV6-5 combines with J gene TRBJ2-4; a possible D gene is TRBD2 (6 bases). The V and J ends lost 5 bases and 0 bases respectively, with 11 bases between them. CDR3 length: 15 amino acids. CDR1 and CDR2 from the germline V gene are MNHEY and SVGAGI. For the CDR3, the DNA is TGTGCCAGCAGTCCTCGGAGGGGAGCCAAAAACATTCAGTACTTC. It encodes CASSPRRGAKNIQYF.

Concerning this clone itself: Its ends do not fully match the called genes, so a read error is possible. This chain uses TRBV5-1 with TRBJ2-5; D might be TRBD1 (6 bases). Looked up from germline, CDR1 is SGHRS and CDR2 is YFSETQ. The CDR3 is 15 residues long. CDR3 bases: TGCGCCGGCAGAACTGGCGACAGGTTCCAAGAGACCCAGTACTTC. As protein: CAGRTGDRFQETQYF.

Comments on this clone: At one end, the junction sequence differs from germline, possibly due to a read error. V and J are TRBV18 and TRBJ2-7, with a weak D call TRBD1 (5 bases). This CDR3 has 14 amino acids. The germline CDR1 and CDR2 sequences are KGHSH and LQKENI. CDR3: CASSPTGLSDEQYF. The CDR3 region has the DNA TGTGCCAGCTCACCAACAGGCCTCTCCGACGAGCAGTACTTC.

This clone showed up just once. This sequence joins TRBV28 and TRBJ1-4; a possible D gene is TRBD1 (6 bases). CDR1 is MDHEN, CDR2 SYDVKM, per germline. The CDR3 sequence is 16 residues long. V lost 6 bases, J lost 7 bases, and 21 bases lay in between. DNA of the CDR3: TGTGCCAGCAGAAGGGACCCGACAGGTTCGGGTGAAAAACTGTTTTTT. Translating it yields CASRRDPTGSGEKLFF.

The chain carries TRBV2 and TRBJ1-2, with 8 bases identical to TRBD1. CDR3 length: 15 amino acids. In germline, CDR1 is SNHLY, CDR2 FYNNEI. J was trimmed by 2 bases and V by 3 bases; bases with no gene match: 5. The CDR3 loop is CASSDVPGGNYGYTF. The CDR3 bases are TGTGCCAGCAGTGACGTACCAGGGGGCAACTATGGCTACACCTTC.